The clone carrying this T cell receptor (beta chain) was found a few times. As yet, its antigen is unknown. Per germline, CDR1 SQVTM and CDR2 ANQGSEA. CDR3 length: 13 amino acids. Trimming removed 7 bases from V and 3 bases from J; junction bases left unmatched: 5. The data were obtained in a study of T cells after yellow fever vaccination. General study results and limits: Post-booster repertoires contained most primary-vaccination clones again (about 96% CD4, around 88% CD8).

A single record per CDR3 protein comes from TCRdb applying MiXCR to the 5' RACE reads. The repertoire includes 510,000 or so distinct CDR3 sequences, 15% to 20% of them detected once, and around an eighth sits in the top ten. The specimen was PBMCs, collected 15 days after the yellow fever booster vaccination. This clonotype was obtained from a man younger than 40 who received the YFV17D yellow fever vaccine. The gene calls are TRBV29-1 and TRBJ2-3, with TRBD1 matching over 9 bases. CDR3 sequence reads: CSADRGGTDTQYF. CDR3 bases: TGCAGCGCTGACAGGGGGGGAACAGATACGCAGTATTTT.